This T cell receptor beta chain is drawn from a study of tumor-infiltrating lymphocytes in primary liver carcinoma. Study observations and caveats: The study used bulk unsorted samples and so did not compare CD4+ and CD8+ repertoires. In tumor-adjacent and tumor-blood pairs, overlap was lower than in tumor region pairs.

The investigators made TCR beta cDNA from approximately 510 ng total RNA, using a constant-region primer. Each TCR beta library was derived from three nested multiplex PCR rounds that employed slightly modified ARM-PCR. TCRdb fed the multiplex PCR reads into MiXCR, producing one record per CDR3 protein. Of around 330,000 distinct CDR3 sequences in the sample, 65% were seen once. On this clonotype itself: Its antigen is not known.

Germline DNA was extracted alongside blood RNA, which was obtained from unsorted whole blood. What was sequenced was peripheral blood. The sequence was collected from a man aged 40-50 years with primary liver carcinoma and hepatitis B virus infection.

CDR3 loop: CASSQEGRIDSSDTQYF. CDR3 coding DNA: TGTGCCAGCAGCCAGGAAGGACGGATAGACTCCTCAGATACGCAGTATTTT. This sequence joins TRBV7-9 and TRBJ2-3; D is unresolved. The V gene lost 5 bases and the J gene lost 4 bases, with 22 bases spanning the gap. The germline gives CDR1 SEHNR, CDR2 FQNEAQ (reference sequence). This CDR3 is built from 17 residues.